The 6 T cell receptor beta chains given below trace back to one sample, sequenced in a study of beta chain features in type 1 diabetes. Whole-study results and caveats: People with Type 1 diabetes carried modestly yet significantly shorter TCRB CDR3s in all four CD4+ subsets.

Expressed TCRB transcripts were sequenced, since all the RNA that had been isolated was reverse transcribed. The table came from immunoSEQ multiplex PCR; TCRdb's copy has only in-frame clones and leaves some out. The repertoire consists of approximately 730,000 clones, with around 15% occurring once and the leading ten covering approximately 0.021%. These receptors lack a known antigen. Specimen: naive CD4+ T cells from blood. The source is a man aged 18 to 30 with type 1 diabetes.

This clone was counted a few times. This sequence joins TRBV5-6 and TRBJ1-2, with a weak D call TRBD1 (6 bases). CDR3 size: 12 residues. Germline V gene sequence: CDR1 SGHDT, CDR2 YYEEEE. The germline V and J ends were trimmed by 9 bases and 3 bases, with 12 bases remaining between them. CDR3 residues: CATQGGDYGYTF. DNA of the CDR3: TGTGCCACACAGGGAGGAGACTATGGCTACACCTTC.

This clone was seen only a few times. The rearrangement joins TRBV6-6 to TRBJ1-4; D gene ambiguous. Per germline, CDR1 MNHNY and CDR2 SVGAGI (reference sequence). V dropped 6 bases and J dropped 5 bases, with 7 bases sitting between them. This CDR3 region has 12 residues. This CDR3 is CASSIQNEKLFF. CDR3 nucleotides: TGTGCCAGCAGCATCCAGAATGAAAAACTGTTTTTT.

This clone has a handful of counts. The rearrangement joins TRBV29-1 to TRBJ1-1, with D perhaps matching TRBD1 (6 bases). Germline V gene sequence: CDR1 SQVTM, CDR2 ANQGSEA. V shed 4 bases and J shed 0 bases, with 24 bases lying between them. The CDR3 sequence is 18 residues long. CDR3 nucleotide sequence: TGCAGCGTTGCCCAAGGGACACTCCGTTCCTTGATGAACACTGAAGCTTTCTTT. It is translated as CSVAQGTLRSLMNTEAFF.

This clone was counted only a few times. CDR3 sequence (DNA): TGTGCCAGCAGCCCCGGGGCAGGTGGTAATAATTCACCCCTCCACTTT. It translates to CASSPGAGGNNSPLHF. The chain has TRBV9 and TRBJ1-6; the D gene is possibly TRBD1 (5 bases). The CDR3 is 16 residues long. Looked up from germline, CDR1 is SGDLS and CDR2 is YYNGEE. V gave up 4 bases and J gave up 5 bases, with 16 bases separating them.

This clone has just a few counts. This sequence joins TRBV19 and TRBJ1-2, with no clear D. V lost 5 bases to trimming and J lost 4 bases, with 8 bases between them. The germline V gene encodes CDR1 LNHDA and CDR2 SQIVND (reference sequence). The CDR3 runs 12 residues. CDR3 in amino acids: CASSWGIYGYTF. CDR3 sequence (DNA): TGTGCCAGTAGTTGGGGTATCTATGGCTACACCTTC.

The chain uses TRBV2 and TRBJ2-3, with TRBD2 as a possible D gene (6 bases). Trimming took off 6 bases at V and 4 bases at J, with 11 bases between the two ends. CDR1 and CDR2 from the germline V gene are SNHLY and FYNNEI. There are 13 residues in the CDR3. CDR3 amino acids: CASRPGGSDTQYF. DNA for the CDR3: TGTGCCAGCAGGCCCGGGGGTTCAGATACGCAGTATTTT. Variable domain in full (rest from reference TRBV2 and TRBJ2-3): EPEVTQTPSHQVTQMGQEVILRCVPISNHLYFYWYRQILGQKVEFLVSFYNNEISEKSEIFDDQFSVERPDGSNFTLKIRSTKLEDSAMYFCASRPGGSDTQYFGPGTRLTVL.